One sample yielded the 28 T cell receptor beta chains listed below, sequenced in a study of OX40 agonist ivuxolimab in advanced cancers. Library preparation used the immunoSEQ multiplex PCR assay. The source is immuneACCESS, and TCRdb retained only in-frame sequences with V and J called. Part of the clones is not carried over; for the studies checked, unresolved V genes explain less than half of this, and the remainder is unexplained. This sample holds 74,000 or so clones; 85% to 95% were observed only once. Jointly, the top ten make up around 0.3% of the sample. Sequencing used CD4+ or CD8+ T cells sorted from blood, obtained in a trial of the OX40 agonist ivuxolimab. Every receptor here comes from an adult with an advanced solid tumor such as melanoma, head and neck, liver or kidney cancer.

The chain joins TRBV21-1 to TRBJ2-2; the table's D call, TRBD2, has no DNA check behind it. TRBV21-1 is a pseudogene segment. The CDR3 totals 15 residues. The DNA for the CDR3 is TGTGCCAGCAGACCGGGGAGGGCCGGCACCGGGGAGCTGTTTTTT. Translation gives CASRPGRAGTGELFF.

DNA for the CDR3: TGTGCCAGCAGTTCGTCTCCAGGGATAGATACGCAGTATTTT. Protein sequence: CASSSSPGIDTQYF. The J gene is TRBJ2-3, the V gene TRBV28; D might be TRBD1 (5 bases). Germline V CDR1 and CDR2: MDHEN, SYDVKM. CDR3 size: 14 residues. Trimming pared 4 bases from V and 5 bases from J, leaving 13 bases between.

The chain is built from TRBV9 and TRBJ2-3, with unresolved D. V was pared by 3 bases and J by 1 base, with 9 bases between. The V gene's germline CDR1 is SGDLS and CDR2 YYNGEE. This CDR3 comprises 14 residues. The CDR3 nucleotides read TGTGCCAGCAGCGCCTTTCAGGGCACAGATACGCAGTATTTT. This encodes CASSAFQGTDTQYF.

This rearrangement joins TRBV9 to TRBJ2-2; D is perhaps TRBD2 (6 bases). The CDR3 is made up of 16 amino acids. Germline V gene sequence: CDR1 SGDLS, CDR2 YYNGEE. V shed 3 bases and J shed 6 bases, with 18 bases lying between them. CDR3: CASSGLRDSYPGELFF. CDR3 DNA sequence: TGTGCCAGCAGCGGGTTAAGGGACTCCTACCCCGGGGAGCTGTTTTTT. The variable domain in full, completed from reference TRBV9 and TRBJ2-2, reads DSGVTQTPKHLITATGQRVTLRCSPRSGDLSVYWYQQSLDQGLQFLIQYYNGEERAKGNILERFSAQQFPDLHSELNLSSLELGDSALYFCASSGLRDSYPGELFFGEGSRLTVL.

As to this clone: The same CDR3 is also encoded by other DNA sequences in this sample. The chain joins TRBV5-1 to TRBJ2-7, with 10 bases matching TRBD1. The J segment lost 6 bases and the V segment lost 0 bases, leaving 3 bases of the junction unmatched. Per the germline V gene, CDR1 is SGHRS and CDR2 is YFSETQ. The CDR3 length is 14 residues. CDR3 region: CASSLGTGGGEQYF. The CDR3 DNA reads TGCGCCAGCAGCTTGGGGACAGGGGGGGGCGAGCAGTACTTC. The variable domain in full, with the rest retrieved from reference TRBV5-1 and TRBJ2-7, is KAGVTQTPRYLIKTRGQQVTLSCSPISGHRSVSWYQQTPGQGLQFLFEYFSETQRNKGNFPGRFSGRQFSNSRSEMNVSTLELGDSALYLCASSLGTGGGEQYFGPGTRLTVT.

This chain uses TRBV7-2 with TRBJ1-3, with D uncertain. V was clipped by 10 bases and J by 7 bases, with 17 bases between them. The CDR3 contains 13 residues. Looked up from germline, CDR1 is SGHTA and CDR2 is FQGNSA. The CDR3 nucleotides are TGTGCCATCTCAACATCCGGGTCCAACACCATATATTTT. It specifies CAISTSGSNTIYF.

This clone has a single count. This chain uses TRBV7-9 with TRBJ2-5, with 12 bases that match TRBD2. The CDR3 has 16 amino acids. V was clipped by 4 bases and J by 2 bases; unmatched bases: 5. Germline CDR1 and CDR2: SEHNR and FQNEAQ (reference sequence). CDR3: CASSYRTSGAQETQYF. CDR3 in DNA: TGTGCCAGCAGCTACCGGACTAGCGGGGCACAAGAGACCCAGTACTTC.

This rearrangement joins TRBV30 to TRBJ1-4; 9 bases map to TRBD1. CDR1 is GTSNPN, CDR2 SVGIG, per germline (reference sequence). The V and J ends lost 1 base and 10 bases, in that order; junction bases with no gene match: 10. The CDR3 spans 15 residues. CDR3 DNA sequence: TGTGCCTGGAGTGCAGGGACAGGGCATTTGGGAAAACTGTTTTTT. Its protein is CAWSAGTGHLGKLFF.

The CDR3 spells CASSSYSGGAREQYF. The CDR3, as DNA: TGTGCCAGCAGCTCTTATAGCGGGGGGGCCCGCGAGCAGTACTTC. The chain is built from TRBV7-2 and TRBJ2-7; 11 nucleotides agree with TRBD2. This CDR3 has 15 amino acids. CDR1 is SGHTA, CDR2 FQGNSA, per germline. After removal of 4 bases from V and 6 bases from J, the junction contained 8 bases not matched to a gene.

The chain combines TRBV6-6 with TRBJ2-4; tentatively, D is TRBD1 or TRBD2 (5 bases each). V shed 2 bases and J shed 5 bases, with 10 bases lying between them. CDR3 length equals 14 residues. Germline assignment: CDR1 MNHNY and CDR2 SVGAGI (reference sequence). The CDR3 loop is CASSYTGAQNIQYF. The CDR3 DNA follows: TGTGCCAGCAGTTACACCGGGGCCCAAAACATTCAGTACTTC.

This clone occurred once. The rearrangement uses TRBV5-1 and TRBJ1-1, with 7 bases that match TRBD1. With 6 bases clipped from V and 4 bases from J, the junction kept 3 bases outside the gene matches. This CDR3 has 12 amino acids. Germline V gives CDR1 SGHRS, CDR2 YFSETQ. Written as DNA, the CDR3 is TGCGCCAGCAACAGGGGACTCACTGAAGCTTTCTTT. As protein: CASNRGLTEAFF.

V gene TRBV27 combines with J gene TRBJ2-5; D unresolved. The CDR3 contains 13 residues. The germline V and J ends were trimmed by 4 bases and 2 bases, with 8 bases remaining between them. Germline V CDR1 and CDR2: MNHEY, SMNVEV (reference sequence). The CDR3 nucleotides are TGTGCCAGCAGTTCCCGACGACAAGAGACCCAGTACTTC. This gives the protein CASSSRRQETQYF.

CDR3 nucleotide sequence: TGTGCCTGGAGAGCTAGCGGAGGCACAGATACGCAGTATTTT. Residues: CAWRASGGTDTQYF. The chain combines TRBV30 with TRBJ2-3, with 7 bases aligning to TRBD2. V was clipped by 3 bases and J by 1 base; unmatched bases: 4. The CDR3 is 14 amino acids. Looked up from germline, CDR1 is GTSNPN and CDR2 is SVGIG (reference sequence).

The genes are TRBV19 and TRBJ1-6; TRBD1 matches at 10 bases. Germline V gene sequence: CDR1 LNHDA, CDR2 SQIVND (reference sequence). The CDR3 spans 16 residues. V dropped 7 bases and J dropped 7; count of bases not matched to a gene: 10. The CDR3 loop is CASTPSPGQGNSPLHF. DNA of the CDR3: TGTGCCAGTACCCCGAGTCCGGGACAGGGGAATTCACCCCTCCACTTT. Complete variable domain (other parts from reference TRBV19 and TRBJ1-6): DGGITQSPKYLFRKEGQNVTLSCEQNLNHDAMYWYRQDPGQGLRLIYYSQIVNDFQKGDIAEGYSVSREKKESFPLTVTSAQKNPTAFYLCASTPSPGQGNSPLHFGNGTRLTVT.

The genes are TRBV5-4 and TRBJ1-2, with D perhaps TRBD1 (5 bases). The CDR3 length is 15 residues. From germline, CDR1 is SGHNT and CDR2 YYREEE (reference sequence). The V and J ends lost 3 bases and 5 bases respectively, with 17 bases between them. CDR3 sequence reads: CASSSGTAGGYGYTF. DNA for the CDR3: TGTGCCAGCAGCTCCGGGACTGCCGGAGGGTATGGCTACACCTTC.

The V call is TRBV28, the J call TRBJ1-2; no definite D call. The germline CDR1 and CDR2 sequences are MDHEN and SYDVKM. This CDR3 region has 15 residues. Trimming stripped 7 bases from V and 4 bases from J, with 19 bases between. CDR3 nucleotides: TGTGCCAGCATTGGCTCCCAACCTATATCCTATGGCTACACCTTC. Amino acids: CASIGSQPISYGYTF.

The rearrangement uses TRBV30 and TRBJ1-2; D is uncertain. CDR3 length equals 12 residues. V shed 1 base and J shed 8 bases, with 11 bases lying between them. CDR1 GTSNPN and CDR2 SVGIG come from the germline V gene (reference sequence). The CDR3 protein is CAWSAGPGGYTF. In DNA, the CDR3 is TGTGCCTGGAGTGCCGGCCCGGGAGGCTACACCTTC.

This chain links TRBV18 with TRBJ2-7; a possible D gene is TRBD2 (7 bases). The V end lost 2 bases, the J end lost 3 bases, and 11 bases lay between the germline ends. From germline, CDR1 is KGHSH and CDR2 LQKENI. The CDR3 totals 14 residues. The chain's CDR3 is CASSPNGGRYEQYF. In DNA, the CDR3 is TGTGCCAGCTCACCAAACGGGGGGCGCTACGAGCAGTACTTC. Looking up the rest from reference TRBV18 and TRBJ2-7 gives the full variable domain: NAGVMQNPRHLVRRRGQEARLRCSPMKGHSHVYWYRQLPEEGLKFMVYLQKENIIDESGMPKERFSAEFPKEGPSILRIQQVVRGDSAAYFCASSPNGGRYEQYFGPGTRLTVT.

This clone was recorded once. This chain joins TRBV5-1 and TRBJ2-7, with D uncertain. Germline V gives CDR1 SGHRS, CDR2 YFSETQ. Trimming cost V 5 bases and J 0 bases, with 12 bases left between them. The CDR3 spans 14 residues. CDR3 nucleotide sequence: TGCGCCAGCAGGCTGGAAGGGTTCTCCTACGAGCAGTACTTC. Its translation is CASRLEGFSYEQYF.

V gene TRBV6-1 combines with J gene TRBJ1-2; TRBD1 is a possible D gene (5 bases). This CDR3 spans 14 amino acids. Germline assignment: CDR1 MNHNS and CDR2 SASEGT. Trimming left V 1 base short and J 3 bases short, with 9 bases between. The CDR3 DNA follows: TGTGCCAGCAGTGAAGGGGGGACCTACTATGGCTACACCTTC. It is translated as CASSEGGTYYGYTF.

The chain has TRBV5-1 and TRBJ1-1; a weak D match, TRBD1 (5 bases). The CDR3 spans 12 residues. V was clipped by 0 bases and J by 7 bases, with 7 bases between them. Germline CDR1 is SGHRS and CDR2 is YFSETQ. CDR3 residues: CASSLDRLEAFF. The DNA of the CDR3 is TGCGCCAGCAGCTTGGACAGGCTTGAAGCTTTCTTT.

The rearrangement uses TRBV6-5 and TRBJ1-2; D is unclear. Germline V CDR1 and CDR2: MNHEY, SVGAGI. V lost 10 bases and J lost 6, with 6 bases in between. The CDR3 is made up of 9 amino acids. The CDR3 DNA follows: TGTGCCACTTTGGATGGCTACACCTTC. Amino acid sequence: CATLDGYTF.

Concerning this clone itself: At the DNA level, this CDR3 is encoded by other sequences in the same sample as well. The chain is built from TRBV27 and TRBJ1-3; no definite D call. The germline V and J ends were trimmed by 0 bases and 2 bases, with 8 bases remaining between them. The CDR3 length is 15 residues. Germline V gene sequence: CDR1 MNHEY, CDR2 SMNVEV (reference sequence). In DNA form, the CDR3 reads TGTGCCAGCAGTTTATCGTGGGGAGCTGGAAACACCATATATTTT. Translation gives CASSLSWGAGNTIYF.

The J gene is TRBJ1-2, the V gene TRBV28; a possible D gene is TRBD1 (5 bases). V was shortened by 4 bases and J by 14 bases, with 20 bases between the two germline ends. The CDR3 spans 13 residues. The germline gives CDR1 MDHEN, CDR2 SYDVKM. The CDR3: CASSSPGPGFYTF. The CDR3 nucleotides read TGTGCCAGCAGTTCTCCGGGACCGGGCTTTTATACCTTC.

The J gene is TRBJ1-2, the V gene TRBV4-2; D unresolved. Between the trimmed V and J ends, which lost 5 bases and 4 bases, there was a span of 14 bases. CDR1 LGHNA and CDR2 YNFKEQ come from the germline V gene. The CDR3 consists of 14 residues. CDR3 protein: CASSTMGDSYGYTF. The CDR3 coding sequence is TGTGCCAGCAGCACCATGGGAGACTCCTATGGCTACACCTTC.

The chain is built from TRBV27 and TRBJ2-3, with D maybe TRBD1 (6 bases). The germline V and J ends were trimmed by 3 bases and 9 bases, with 16 bases remaining between them. CDR1 and CDR2 (germline): MNHEY, SMNVEV (reference sequence). The CDR3 runs 14 residues. CDR3 DNA sequence: TGTGCCAGCAGTTTTCGGGACACCTATGTGACGCAGTATTTT. Its protein product is CASSFRDTYVTQYF.

Comment on this clone: The same CDR3 arises from other DNA sequences in this sample as well. This chain connects TRBV7-2 to TRBJ2-1, with 7 positions matching TRBD2. CDR1 is SGHTA, CDR2 FQGNSA, per germline. This CDR3 is 14 amino acids long. V lost 3 bases, J lost 2 bases, and 1 base stayed unmatched. CDR3 amino acids: CASSLGTTYNEQFF. In nucleotides, the CDR3 is TGTGCCAGCAGCTTGGGGACTACCTACAATGAGCAGTTCTTC.

Here the CDR3 reads CASSLLYTEAFF. CDR3 in DNA: TGTGCCAGCAGCTTGCTTTACACTGAAGCTTTCTTT. The chain links TRBV7-2 to TRBJ1-1; D remains unclear. Germline V gene sequence: CDR1 SGHTA, CDR2 FQGNSA. V lost 3 bases and J 3 bases, leaving 5 bases between the germline ends. This CDR3 comprises 12 residues.